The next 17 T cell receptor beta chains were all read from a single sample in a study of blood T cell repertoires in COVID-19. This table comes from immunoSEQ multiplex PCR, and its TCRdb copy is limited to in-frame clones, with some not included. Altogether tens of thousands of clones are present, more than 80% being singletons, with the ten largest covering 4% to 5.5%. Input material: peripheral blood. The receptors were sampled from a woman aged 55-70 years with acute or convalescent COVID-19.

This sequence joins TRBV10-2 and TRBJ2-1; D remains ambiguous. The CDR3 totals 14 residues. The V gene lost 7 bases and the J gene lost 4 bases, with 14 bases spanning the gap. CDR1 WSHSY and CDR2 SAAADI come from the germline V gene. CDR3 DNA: TGCGCCAGCATAAGTCCACTAAGGTACAATGAGCAGTTCTTC. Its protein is CASISPLRYNEQFF.

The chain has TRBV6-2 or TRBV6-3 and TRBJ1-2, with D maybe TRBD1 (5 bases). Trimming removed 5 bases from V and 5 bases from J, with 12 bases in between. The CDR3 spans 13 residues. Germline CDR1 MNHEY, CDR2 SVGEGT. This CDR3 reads CASSAGLRYGYTF. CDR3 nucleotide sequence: TGTGCCAGCAGTGCAGGGCTCCGATATGGCTACACCTTC.

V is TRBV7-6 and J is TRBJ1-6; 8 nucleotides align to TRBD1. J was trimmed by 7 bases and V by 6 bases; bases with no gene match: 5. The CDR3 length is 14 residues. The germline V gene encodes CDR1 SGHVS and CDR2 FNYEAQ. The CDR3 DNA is TGTGCCAGCAGTCAGGACAGGGCGAATTCACCCCTCCACTTT. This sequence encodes CASSQDRANSPLHF.

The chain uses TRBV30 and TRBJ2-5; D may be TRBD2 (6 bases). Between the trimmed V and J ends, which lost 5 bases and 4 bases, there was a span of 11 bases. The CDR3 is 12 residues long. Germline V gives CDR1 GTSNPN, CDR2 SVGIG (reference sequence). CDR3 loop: CAWGTEGETQYF. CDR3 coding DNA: TGTGCCTGGGGGACGGAGGGAGAGACCCAGTACTTC.

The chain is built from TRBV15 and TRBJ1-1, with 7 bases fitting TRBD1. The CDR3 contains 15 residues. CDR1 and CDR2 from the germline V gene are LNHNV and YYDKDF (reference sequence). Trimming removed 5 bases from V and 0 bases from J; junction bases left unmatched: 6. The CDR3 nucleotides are TGTGCCACCAGCGGGGACAGATTCATGAACACTGAAGCTTTCTTT. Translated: CATSGDRFMNTEAFF.

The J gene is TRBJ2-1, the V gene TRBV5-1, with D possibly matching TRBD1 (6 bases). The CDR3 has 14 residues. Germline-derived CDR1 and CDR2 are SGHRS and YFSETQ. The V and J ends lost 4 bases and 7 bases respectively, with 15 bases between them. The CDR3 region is CASSAGTTANEQFF. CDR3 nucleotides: TGCGCCAGCAGCGCTGGGACAACGGCAAATGAGCAGTTCTTC.

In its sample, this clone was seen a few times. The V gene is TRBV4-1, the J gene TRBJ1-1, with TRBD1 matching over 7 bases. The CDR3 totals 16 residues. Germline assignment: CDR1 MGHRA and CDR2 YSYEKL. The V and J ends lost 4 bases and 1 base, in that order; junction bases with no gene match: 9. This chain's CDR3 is CASSPGPTGKNTEAFF. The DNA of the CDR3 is TGCGCCAGCAGCCCTGGGCCGACAGGGAAGAACACTGAAGCTTTCTTT.

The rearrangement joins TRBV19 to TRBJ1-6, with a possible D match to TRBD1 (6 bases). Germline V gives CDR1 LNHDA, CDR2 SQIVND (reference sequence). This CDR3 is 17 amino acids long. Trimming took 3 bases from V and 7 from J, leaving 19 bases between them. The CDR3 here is CASSIPRGSQTNSPLHF. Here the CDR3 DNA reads TGTGCCAGTAGTATCCCTAGGGGGAGTCAAACGAATTCACCCCTCCACTTT.

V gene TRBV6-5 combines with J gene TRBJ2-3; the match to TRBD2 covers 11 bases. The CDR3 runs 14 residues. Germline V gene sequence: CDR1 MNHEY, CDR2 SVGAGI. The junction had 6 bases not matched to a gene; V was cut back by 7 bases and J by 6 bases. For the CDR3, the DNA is TGTGCCAGCACCGGATTAGCGGGAGGGGATACGCAGTATTTT. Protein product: CASTGLAGGDTQYF.

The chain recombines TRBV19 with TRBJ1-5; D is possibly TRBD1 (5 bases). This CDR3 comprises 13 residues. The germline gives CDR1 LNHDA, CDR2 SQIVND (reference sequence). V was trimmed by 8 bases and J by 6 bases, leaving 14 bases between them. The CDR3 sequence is CASAQGSVQPQHF. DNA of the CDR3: TGTGCCAGTGCTCAGGGTAGTGTTCAGCCCCAGCATTTT.

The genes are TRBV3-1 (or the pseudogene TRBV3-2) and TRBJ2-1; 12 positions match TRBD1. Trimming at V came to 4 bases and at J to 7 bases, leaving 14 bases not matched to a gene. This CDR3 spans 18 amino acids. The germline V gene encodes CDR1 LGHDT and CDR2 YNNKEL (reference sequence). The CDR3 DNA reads TGTGCCAGCAGCCTCAAGACACCCTTGGGACAGGGGGCGAATGAGCAGTTCTTC. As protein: CASSLKTPLGQGANEQFF.

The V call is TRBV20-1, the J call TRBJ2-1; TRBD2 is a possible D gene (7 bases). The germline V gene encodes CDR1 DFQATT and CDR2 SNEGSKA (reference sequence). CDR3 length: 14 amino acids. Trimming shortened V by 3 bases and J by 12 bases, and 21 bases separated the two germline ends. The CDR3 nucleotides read TGCAGTGCTAGTGCGCGGGGGCGTCCCGAGGGGCAGTTCTTC. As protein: CSASARGRPEGQFF.

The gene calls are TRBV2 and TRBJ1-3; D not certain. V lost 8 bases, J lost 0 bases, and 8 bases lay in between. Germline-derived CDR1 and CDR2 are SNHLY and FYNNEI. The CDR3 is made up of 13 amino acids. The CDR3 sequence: CASLAVSGNTIYF. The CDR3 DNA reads TGTGCCAGCTTAGCAGTCTCTGGAAACACCATATATTTT. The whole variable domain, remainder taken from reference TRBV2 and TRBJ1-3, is EPEVTQTPSHQVTQMGQEVILRCVPISNHLYFYWYRQILGQKVEFLVSFYNNEISEKSEIFDDQFSVERPDGSNFTLKIRSTKLEDSAMYFCASLAVSGNTIYFGEGSWLTVV.

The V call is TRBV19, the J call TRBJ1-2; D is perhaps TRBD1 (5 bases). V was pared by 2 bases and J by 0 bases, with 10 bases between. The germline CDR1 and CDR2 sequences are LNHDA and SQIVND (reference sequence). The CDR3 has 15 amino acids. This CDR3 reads CASSIRGGTNYGYTF. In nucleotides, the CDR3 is TGTGCCAGTAGTATACGGGGGGGGACTAACTATGGCTACACCTTC.

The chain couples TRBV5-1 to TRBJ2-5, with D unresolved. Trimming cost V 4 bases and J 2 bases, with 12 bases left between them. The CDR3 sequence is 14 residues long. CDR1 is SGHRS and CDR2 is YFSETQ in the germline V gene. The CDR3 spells CASSVTEPQETQYF. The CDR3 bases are TGCGCCAGCAGCGTTACAGAGCCGCAAGAGACCCAGTACTTC. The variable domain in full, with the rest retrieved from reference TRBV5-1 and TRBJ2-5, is KAGVTQTPRYLIKTRGQQVTLSCSPISGHRSVSWYQQTPGQGLQFLFEYFSETQRNKGNFPGRFSGRQFSNSRSEMNVSTLELGDSALYLCASSVTEPQETQYFGPGTRLLVL.

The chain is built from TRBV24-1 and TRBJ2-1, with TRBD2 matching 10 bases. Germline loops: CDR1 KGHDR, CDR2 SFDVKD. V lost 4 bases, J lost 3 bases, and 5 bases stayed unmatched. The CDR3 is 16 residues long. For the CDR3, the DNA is TGTGCCACCAGTGACCGGCTAGCGGGAGACTACAATGAGCAGTTCTTC. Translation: CATSDRLAGDYNEQFF.

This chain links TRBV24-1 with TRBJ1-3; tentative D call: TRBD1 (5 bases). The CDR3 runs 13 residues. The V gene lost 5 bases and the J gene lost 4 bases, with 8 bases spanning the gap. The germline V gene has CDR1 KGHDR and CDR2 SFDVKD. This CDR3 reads CATSAGIGNTIYF. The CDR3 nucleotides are TGTGCCACCAGTGCAGGGATCGGAAACACCATATATTTT.